The present TCR beta chain was sequenced within a study of regulatory T cells in long-lasting Graves disease. The germline V and J ends were trimmed by 6 bases and 10 bases, with 22 bases remaining between them. The length of the CDR3 is 15 residues. Libraries of TCR beta came from iRepertoire HTBI primers plus Arm-PCR of CDR3 regions. One entry per CDR3 protein, called by TCRdb with MiXCR from the multiplex PCR reads. The table includes 440,000 or so distinct CDR3 sequences, about 16% detected once. Stated time point: newly diagnosed GD, antithyroid drugs for less than 3 months. PBMC-extracted RNA yielded the TCR library. This clonotype was seen many times. The data were also submitted as part of a second study, on T cells in Graves' hyperthyroidism and ophthalmopathy.

The specimen was peripheral blood mononuclear cells (PBMCs), collected at new diagnosis, from a patient treated with antithyroid drugs. The sequence was collected from a woman younger than 45 with Graves disease. The V and J genes are TRBV12-3 or TRBV12-4 and TRBJ2-1; tentative D call: TRBD1 (5 bases). For the CDR3, the DNA is TGTGCCAGCAGAGTTAGGACACTGGGCATAGAGGAGCAGTTCTTC. Translating gives CASRVRTLGIEEQFF.